This T cell receptor beta chain was identified in a study of blood T cell repertoires in COVID-19. With 0 bases clipped from V and 2 bases from J, the junction kept 9 bases outside the gene matches. In germline, CDR1 is SQVTM, CDR2 ANQGSEA. The CDR3 runs to 16 residues. Data came from immunoSEQ multiplex PCR; TCRdb stores just in-frame clones and leaves some out. In the table there are approximately 180,000 clones, approximately 87% of which are singletons. V gene TRBV29-1 combines with J gene TRBJ2-7; 8 nucleotides line up with TRBD2. This sequence was found in a person aged 70 to 80 with COVID-19, enrolled during active disease. Sequencing used peripheral blood. CDR3 in DNA: TGCAGCGTTGAAGAACGGAGAGCGGGAGTAACCTACGAGCAGTACTTC. Amino acid sequence: CSVEERRAGVTYEQYF.